What follows are 29 T cell receptor beta chains derived from one specimen sequenced in a study of T cell responses to AZD1222 COVID-19 vaccine. Repertoires were generated with immunoSEQ multiplex PCR, while TCRdb's copy carries only in-frame clones and drops some. The table shows around 140,000 clones, with around 90% occurring only once. The input for sequencing was peripheral blood, taken on day 0 of AZD1222 vaccination. These receptors were collected from an adult in good health.

V usage is TRBV5-1 and J usage is TRBJ1-3; the D is unclear. The CDR3 contains 16 residues. Trimming removed 4 bases at V and 3 bases at J, with 17 bases between. Germline V CDR1 and CDR2: SGHRS, YFSETQ. CDR3 protein: CASSPKDAGLGNTIYF. Here the CDR3 DNA reads TGCGCCAGCAGCCCGAAGGACGCGGGCCTTGGAAACACCATATATTTT.

The chain carries TRBV11-2 and TRBJ1-6; D not resolved. Trimming took 0 bases from V and 5 from J, leaving 2 bases between them. Germline values: CDR1 SGHAT, CDR2 FQNNGV. The CDR3 is made up of 13 amino acids. CDR3: CASSLEDNSPLHF. CDR3 sequence (DNA): TGTGCCAGCAGCTTAGAAGATAATTCACCCCTCCACTTT.

This rearrangement joins TRBV4-2 to TRBJ1-3; no clear D. Between the trimmed V and J ends, which lost 0 bases and 4 bases, there was a span of 19 bases. The CDR3 extends over 18 amino acids. Germline V gene lookup returns CDR1 LGHNA and CDR2 YNFKEQ. CDR3 loop: CASSQEGRLVWVGNTIYF. CDR3 DNA sequence: TGTGCCAGCAGCCAAGAAGGGCGGTTGGTTTGGGTAGGAAACACCATATATTTT.

This clone was detected once. CDR3 nucleotide sequence: TGTGCCAGCAGTTATCAGGGAAAGTCCTCCGGAAACACCATATATTTT. Translating it yields CASSYQGKSSGNTIYF. V and J are TRBV28 and TRBJ1-3, with D tentatively TRBD1 (5 bases). V was trimmed by 4 bases and J by 4 bases, leaving 17 bases between them. The germline V gene encodes CDR1 MDHEN and CDR2 SYDVKM. The CDR3 is 16 amino acids.

The V call is TRBV5-6, the J call TRBJ1-6; unclear D gene. CDR1 and CDR2 from the germline V gene are SGHDT and YYEEEE. The CDR3 is made up of 13 amino acids. V was trimmed by 3 bases and J by 10 bases, leaving 11 bases between them. The CDR3 protein is CASSSNTNSPLHF. The CDR3 DNA reads as TGTGCCAGCAGCTCGAACACGAACTCACCCCTCCACTTT. The full variable domain, its missing parts supplied by reference TRBV5-6 and TRBJ1-6, is DAGVTQSPTHLIKTRGQQVTLRCSPKSGHDTVSWYQQALGQGPQFIFQYYEEEERQRGNFPDRFSGHQFPNYSSELNVNALLLGDSALYLCASSSNTNSPLHFGNGTRLTVT.

The chain carries TRBV30 and TRBJ1-3; D is unclear. With 0 bases removed from V and 0 bases from J, the gap between germline ends came to 9 bases. The germline V gene has CDR1 GTSNPN and CDR2 SVGIG (reference sequence). This CDR3 is built from 15 residues. CDR3: CAWSVHLNSGNTIYF. In DNA form, the CDR3 reads TGTGCCTGGAGTGTGCATCTTAACTCTGGAAACACCATATATTTT. Using reference TRBV30 and TRBJ1-3 for the parts outside the CDR3, the full variable domain is SQTIHQWPATLVQPVGSPLSLECTVEGTSNPNLYWYRQAAGRGLQLLFYSVGIGQISSEVPQNLSASRPQDRQFILSSKKLLLSDSGFYLCAWSVHLNSGNTIYFGEGSWLTVV.

The chain links TRBV2 to TRBJ1-2, with 11 bases matching TRBD1. CDR1 is SNHLY, CDR2 FYNNEI, per germline. V was pared by 5 bases and J by 7 bases, with 3 bases of the junction left unmatched. The CDR3 totals 13 residues. The CDR3 spells CASSSGTGGGYTF. For the CDR3, the DNA is TGTGCCAGCAGTTCCGGGACAGGGGGTGGCTACACCTTC. The whole variable domain, remainder taken from reference TRBV2 and TRBJ1-2, is EPEVTQTPSHQVTQMGQEVILRCVPISNHLYFYWYRQILGQKVEFLVSFYNNEISEKSEIFDDQFSVERPDGSNFTLKIRSTKLEDSAMYFCASSSGTGGGYTFGSGTRLTVV.

The genes are TRBV10-3 and TRBJ1-5; 7 bases match TRBD1. Trimming removed 6 bases from V and 6 bases from J; junction bases left unmatched: 5. The length of the CDR3 is 13 residues. Germline V CDR1 and CDR2: ENHRY, SYGVKD. CDR3 DNA sequence: TGTGCCATCAGCGACAGGGAGGGTCAGCCCCAGCATTTT. Translating gives CAISDREGQPQHF.

This clone was found a few times. J is TRBJ1-4 and V is TRBV6-1, with D unclear. This CDR3 spans 15 amino acids. CDR1 and CDR2 from the germline V gene are MNHNS and SASEGT. The V and J ends lost 0 bases and 8 bases respectively, with 13 bases between them. Here the CDR3 DNA reads TGTGCCAGCAGTGAAGCGCGATTGGGCGGGGAAAAACTGTTTTTT. Its translation is CASSEARLGGEKLFF.

This clone has only one observation. The chain employs TRBV7-2 and TRBJ1-2, with D unclear. Trimming stripped 3 bases from V and 7 bases from J, with 15 bases between. Germline CDR1 SGHTA, CDR2 FQGNSA. The CDR3 runs to 14 residues. The CDR3 DNA follows: TGTGCCAGCAGCTTTTTTTCCTCCGGAGGTGGCTACACCTTC. Residues: CASSFFSSGGGYTF.

This clone has only one observation. This rearrangement joins TRBV11-2 to TRBJ1-1; TRBD1 aligns across 8 bases. Germline V gene sequence: CDR1 SGHAT, CDR2 FQNNGV. V was clipped by 6 bases and J by 6 bases; unmatched bases: 12. There are 15 residues in the CDR3. Here the CDR3 reads CASRATGEGTPEAFF. In nucleotides, the CDR3 is TGTGCCAGCAGGGCGACAGGGGAGGGAACGCCTGAAGCTTTCTTT.

The chain carries TRBV19 and TRBJ1-1, with D perhaps matching TRBD1 (6 bases). Trimming left V 6 bases short and J 5 bases short, with 22 bases between. Germline assignment: CDR1 LNHDA and CDR2 SQIVND (reference sequence). CDR3 length equals 16 residues. This chain's CDR3 is CASRTGRGRKNTEAFF. The CDR3, as DNA: TGTGCCAGTAGGACTGGCAGGGGCAGGAAGAATACTGAAGCTTTCTTT.

The chain couples TRBV4-1 to TRBJ1-1; D unresolved. The CDR3 totals 13 residues. Germline assignment: CDR1 MGHRA and CDR2 YSYEKL. With 1 base removed from V and 1 base from J, the gap between germline ends came to 4 bases. CDR3 nucleotide sequence: TGCGCCAGCAGCCAAGCCAGGAACACTGAAGCTTTCTTT. As protein: CASSQARNTEAFF.

In regard to this clone: Additional DNA sequences in this sample encode the identical CDR3. This rearrangement joins TRBV7-2 to TRBJ2-1; 9 bases match TRBD2. In germline, CDR1 is SGHTA, CDR2 FQGNSA. Trimming cost V 3 bases and J 2 bases; bases outside gene matches: 2. This CDR3 comprises 15 residues. CDR3 coding DNA: TGTGCCAGCAGCTTGGCTAGCGGGGCCTACAATGAGCAGTTCTTC. Translated, it gives CASSLASGAYNEQFF.

The chain couples TRBV11-3 to TRBJ2-2, with a tentative D call TRBD1 (6 bases). V gave up 5 bases and J gave up 4 bases, with 11 bases separating them. The CDR3 totals 14 residues. The germline V gene encodes CDR1 SGHNT and CDR2 YENEEA. Written as DNA, the CDR3 is TGTGCCAGCAGCCAACAGGGTAGCACCGGGGAGCTGTTTTTT. Its protein is CASSQQGSTGELFF.

The chain links TRBV30 to TRBJ1-2; unclear D gene. V lost 4 bases to trimming and J lost 5 bases, with 11 bases between them. The length of the CDR3 is 12 residues. Germline loops: CDR1 GTSNPN, CDR2 SVGIG (reference sequence). The CDR3: CAWIRSGYGYTF. The CDR3 coding sequence is TGTGCCTGGATACGATCGGGTTATGGCTACACCTTC. Full variable domain (outside the CDR3, taken from reference TRBV30 and TRBJ1-2): SQTIHQWPATLVQPVGSPLSLECTVEGTSNPNLYWYRQAAGRGLQLLFYSVGIGQISSEVPQNLSASRPQDRQFILSSKKLLLSDSGFYLCAWIRSGYGYTFGSGTRLTVV.

This chain links TRBV4-3 with TRBJ1-3, with D unclear. Germline V CDR1 and CDR2: LGHNA, YSLEER. The CDR3 has 16 residues. The V gene lost 4 bases and the J gene lost 2 bases, with 15 bases spanning the gap. DNA for the CDR3: TGCGCCAGCAGCCGAGGCATCCGGGGAGCTGGAAACACCATATATTTT. This sequence encodes CASSRGIRGAGNTIYF.

The chain carries TRBV12-5 and TRBJ2-5, with D perhaps given as TRBD1 or TRBD2 (7 bases each). Germline V gene lookup returns CDR1 LGHNT and CDR2 FRNRAP. The CDR3 length is 13 residues. V lost 5 bases, J lost 9 bases, and 16 bases lay in between. The CDR3 loop is CASGPTGREAQYF. For the CDR3, the DNA is TGTGCTAGTGGTCCGACAGGGAGGGAGGCCCAGTACTTC.

J is TRBJ1-6 and V is TRBV3-1 (or the pseudogene TRBV3-2), with D possibly being TRBD1 (6 bases). This CDR3 region has 12 residues. Looked up from germline, CDR1 is LGHDT and CDR2 is YNNKEL (reference sequence). With 1 base removed from V and 14 bases from J, the gap between germline ends came to 9 bases. CDR3 sequence reads: CASSQGEGALHF. The CDR3 DNA reads TGTGCCAGCAGCCAAGGTGAGGGGGCCCTCCACTTT.

This clone was detected only once. The chain carries TRBV5-1 and TRBJ2-1, with 9 nucleotides matching TRBD2. Germline CDR1 is SGHRS and CDR2 is YFSETQ. After removal of 2 bases from V and 4 bases from J, the junction contained 4 bases not matched to a gene. The CDR3 totals 15 residues. In nucleotides, the CDR3 is TGCGCCAGCAGCTTTAGCGGGGGAGCATACAATGAGCAGTTCTTC. It encodes CASSFSGGAYNEQFF.

The chain employs TRBV12-3 or TRBV12-4 and TRBJ1-2; D unclear. This CDR3 has 12 amino acids. Trimming removed 7 bases from V and 6 bases from J, with 12 bases in between. CDR3 sequence reads: CASTLGLNGYTF. As DNA, the CDR3 is TGTGCCAGCACCCTAGGCCTAAATGGCTACACCTTC.

V is TRBV13 and J is TRBJ1-2, with D unresolved. The CDR3 extends over 12 amino acids. Germline V gene data show CDR1 as PRHDT and CDR2 as FYEKMQ (reference sequence). Trimming removed 3 bases from V and 4 bases from J, with 6 bases in between. CDR3 nucleotides: TGTGCCAGCAGCTTCGGTGTCTATGGCTACACCTTC. It yields the protein CASSFGVYGYTF.

The chain links TRBV18 to TRBJ1-5, with D unresolved. Deletions cut 10 bases from V and 7 bases from J, with 23 bases between. There are 15 residues in the CDR3. Germline V gene lookup returns CDR1 KGHSH and CDR2 LQKENI. This CDR3 reads CATSVEFGKSQPQHF. The CDR3 DNA reads TGTGCCACCTCCGTTGAGTTCGGGAAATCCCAGCCCCAGCATTTT.

The rearrangement links TRBV27 to TRBJ1-1; 11 bases align to TRBD1. The length of the CDR3 is 17 residues. The germline gives CDR1 MNHEY, CDR2 SMNVEV (reference sequence). J was trimmed by 5 bases and V by 6 bases; bases with no gene match: 14. The CDR3 sequence is CASSDSRDRGFETEAFF. In DNA, the CDR3 is TGTGCCAGCAGCGATTCCCGGGACAGGGGGTTTGAGACTGAAGCTTTCTTT.

This clone was counted once. J is TRBJ1-3 and V is TRBV5-6; D might be TRBD1 (5 bases). V lost 3 bases to trimming and J lost 4 bases, with 11 bases between them. This CDR3 is 14 amino acids long. Germline V gene lookup returns CDR1 SGHDT and CDR2 YYEEEE. CDR3 region: CASSSLGDGNTIYF. The CDR3 DNA reads TGTGCCAGCAGCTCCCTGGGGGACGGAAACACCATATATTTT.

CDR3 amino acids: CASSQTAGESRPQHF. The CDR3 DNA follows: TGTGCCAGCTCACAAACAGCCGGTGAATCAAGGCCCCAGCATTTT. The V and J genes are TRBV18 and TRBJ1-5; no firm D call. From germline, CDR1 is KGHSH and CDR2 LQKENI. Trimming stripped 4 bases from V and 9 bases from J, with 19 bases between. The CDR3 runs to 15 residues.

The sample holds one count of this clone. The chain combines TRBV10-3 with TRBJ2-2, with D possibly being TRBD1 (6 bases). Germline V lookup: CDR1 ENHRY, CDR2 SYGVKD. The V end lost 6 bases, the J end lost 1 base, and 15 bases lay between the germline ends. There are 16 residues in the CDR3. CDR3 nucleotides: TGTGCCATCAGGGGGGACATAACCTTGAACACCGGGGAGCTGTTTTTT. The encoded protein is CAIRGDITLNTGELFF.

V is TRBV30 and J is TRBJ1-6, with TRBD1 identical over 7 bases. Germline V gene data show CDR1 as GTSNPN and CDR2 as SVGIG (reference sequence). This CDR3 spans 14 amino acids. J gave up 7 bases and V 5 bases, and 8 bases lay outside the gene matches. The CDR3 is CAWGTGTANSPLHF. The DNA for the CDR3 is TGTGCCTGGGGAACCGGGACAGCGAATTCACCCCTCCACTTT.

The chain is built from TRBV28 and TRBJ1-2, with 8 bases fitting TRBD1. Germline trimming cut 2 bases from V and 7 bases from J; bases unmatched to any gene: 6. The CDR3 has 14 residues. Germline CDR1 MDHEN, CDR2 SYDVKM. Here the CDR3 reads CASSLPQGVGGYTF. CDR3 bases: TGTGCCAGCAGTTTACCACAGGGGGTGGGTGGCTACACCTTC.